Described below is a single T cell receptor beta chain sequence and its context. This sample is part of a study of cytomegalovirus exposure and HLA in healthy donors. CDR3 length: 12 amino acids. Trimming cost V 10 bases and J 0 bases; bases outside gene matches: 3. Germline CDR1 ENHRY, CDR2 SYGVKD. Using immunoSEQ multiplex PCR, the repertoire was profiled, and TCRdb retains in-frame clones only, with some absent. The table lists roughly 68,000 clones, roughly 95% of them singletons. The chain employs TRBV10-3 and TRBJ2-7; 7 nucleotides match TRBD1. Input material: PBMCs. This TCR was recovered from a woman aged 18-29 years in good health and CMV-seropositive. The CDR3 here is CATGGSSYEQYF. The CDR3 nucleotides read TGTGCCACAGGGGGTAGCTCCTACGAGCAGTACTTC.